This TCR beta chain was recovered during a study of vaccination and CD4 T cells after COVID-19. Whole-study context: Post-COVID draws came a median around 100 days after diagnosis (range 35 to 161).

Sequenced with the Oncomine TCR Beta short-read assay was DNA taken from cultured CD4+ T cells. Cultures of CD4+ T cells served as the source for extracting genomic DNA. TCRdb independently ran MiXCR on the PCR reads; one entry per CDR3 protein. The table lists about 20,000 distinct CDR3 sequences, over 50% of them singletons, with over 8.5% in the top ten. This CDR3 comprises 15 residues. Germline CDR1 and CDR2: MNHNS and SASEGT. The V segment lost 3 bases and the J segment 5 bases; nucleotides outside the gene matches: 8. Indicated treatment: approximately 11-day PBMC culture with coronavirus spike peptide pools or control peptides (ViraFEST assay). With respect to this clonotype: The antigen remains undetermined.

This clonotype was sampled from a human donor who had recovered from COVID-19. Sample: CD4+ T cells from blood, cultured in vitro. The gene calls are TRBV6-1 and TRBJ2-5, with TRBD2 matching 8 bases. This CDR3 reads CASSDTTSVGETQYF. The CDR3 region has the DNA TGTGCCAGCAGTGACACGACTAGCGTGGGGGAGACCCAGTACTTC.